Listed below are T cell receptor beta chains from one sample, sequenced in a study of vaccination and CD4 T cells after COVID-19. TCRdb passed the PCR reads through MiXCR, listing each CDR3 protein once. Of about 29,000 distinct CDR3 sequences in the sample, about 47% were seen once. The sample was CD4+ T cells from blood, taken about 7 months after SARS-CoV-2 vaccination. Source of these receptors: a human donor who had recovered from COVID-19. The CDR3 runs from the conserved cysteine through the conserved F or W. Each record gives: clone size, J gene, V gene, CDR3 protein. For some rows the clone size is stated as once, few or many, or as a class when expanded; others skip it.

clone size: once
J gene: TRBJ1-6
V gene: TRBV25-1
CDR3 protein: CASSQILRDRGVRSPLHF

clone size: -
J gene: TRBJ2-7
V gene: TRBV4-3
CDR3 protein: CASSQGVEYEQYF

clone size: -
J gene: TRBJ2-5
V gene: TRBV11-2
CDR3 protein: CASSRRGQETQYF

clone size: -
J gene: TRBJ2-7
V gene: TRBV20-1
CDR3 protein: CSAIREAPHEQYF

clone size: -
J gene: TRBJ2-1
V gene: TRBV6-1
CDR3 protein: CASSAYRHNEQFF

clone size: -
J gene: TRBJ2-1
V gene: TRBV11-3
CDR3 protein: CASSRGTASYNEQFF

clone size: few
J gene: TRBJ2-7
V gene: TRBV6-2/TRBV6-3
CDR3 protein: CASSYSGEQYF

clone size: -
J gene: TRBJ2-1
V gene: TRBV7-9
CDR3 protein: CASSFDSRANEQFF

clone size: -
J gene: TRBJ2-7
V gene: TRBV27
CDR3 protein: CASSPWTGGVGYEQYF

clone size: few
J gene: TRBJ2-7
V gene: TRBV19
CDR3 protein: CASSSTGGAEQYF

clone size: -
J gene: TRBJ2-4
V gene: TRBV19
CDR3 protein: CASSIVGRGGDIQYF

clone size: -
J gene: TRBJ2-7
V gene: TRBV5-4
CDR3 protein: CASSLRTANLYEQYF

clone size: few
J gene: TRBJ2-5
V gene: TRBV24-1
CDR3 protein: CATSDGLAGVETQYF

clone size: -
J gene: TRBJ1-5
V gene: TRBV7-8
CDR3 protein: CASSPVGQGNQPQHF

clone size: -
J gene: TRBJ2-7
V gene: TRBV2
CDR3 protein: CASSAPGVSYEQYF

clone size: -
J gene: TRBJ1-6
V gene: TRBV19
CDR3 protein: CASSIAQGLSSPLHF

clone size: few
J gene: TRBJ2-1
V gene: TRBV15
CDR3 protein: CATSSGGREQFF

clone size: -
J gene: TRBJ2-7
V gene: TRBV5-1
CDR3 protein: CASSSLASSYEQYF

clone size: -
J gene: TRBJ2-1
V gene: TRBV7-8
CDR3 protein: CASSALATSYNEQFF

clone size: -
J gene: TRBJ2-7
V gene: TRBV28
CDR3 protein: CASSLGQRFREQYF

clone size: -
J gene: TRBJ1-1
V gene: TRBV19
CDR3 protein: CASSMGPRGGSEAFF

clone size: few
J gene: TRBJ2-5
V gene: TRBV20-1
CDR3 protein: CSASLETSLQETQYF

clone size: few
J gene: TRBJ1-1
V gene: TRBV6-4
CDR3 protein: CASRMDPDTEAFF

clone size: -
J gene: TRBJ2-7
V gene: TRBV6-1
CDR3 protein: CASRTGTSLSHEQYF

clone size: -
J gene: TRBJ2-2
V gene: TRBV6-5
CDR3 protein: CASSYSTGRSGELFF

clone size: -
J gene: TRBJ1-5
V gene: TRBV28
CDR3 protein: CASSLSPAQTLNQPQHF

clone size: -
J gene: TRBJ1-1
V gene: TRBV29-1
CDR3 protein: CSVTGVSGTEAFF

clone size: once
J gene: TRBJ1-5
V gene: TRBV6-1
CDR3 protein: CASSPTGNSNQPQHF

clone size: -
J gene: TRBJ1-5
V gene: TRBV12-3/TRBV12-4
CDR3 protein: CASSPNRNQPQHF

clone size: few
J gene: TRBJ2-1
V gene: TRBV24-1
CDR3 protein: CATSDPGYNEQFF

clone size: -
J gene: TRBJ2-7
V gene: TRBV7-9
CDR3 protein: CASSITGGLAGDEQYF

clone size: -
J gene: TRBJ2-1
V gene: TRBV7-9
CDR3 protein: CASSELAGGPNEQFF

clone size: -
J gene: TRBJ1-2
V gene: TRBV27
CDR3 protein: CASSFGTGFGYTF

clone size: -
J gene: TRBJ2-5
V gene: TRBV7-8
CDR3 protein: CASSFRLAVKETQYF

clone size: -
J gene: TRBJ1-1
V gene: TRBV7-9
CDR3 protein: CASSTPGTYTEAFF

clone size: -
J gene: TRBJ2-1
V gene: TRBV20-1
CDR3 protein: CSARKTTTGGGNEQFF

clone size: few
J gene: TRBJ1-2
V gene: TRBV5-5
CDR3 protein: CASSWTGDYGYTF

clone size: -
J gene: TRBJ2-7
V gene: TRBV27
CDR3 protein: CASSFWRGAGLKVEQYF

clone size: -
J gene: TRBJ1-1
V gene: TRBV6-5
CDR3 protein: CASSYSGSGAAEAFF

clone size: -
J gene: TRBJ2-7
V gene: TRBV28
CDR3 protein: CASRGSGRAYEQYF

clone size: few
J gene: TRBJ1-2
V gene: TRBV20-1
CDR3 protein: CSARGQGSYGYTF

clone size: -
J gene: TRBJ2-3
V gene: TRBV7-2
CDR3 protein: CASTFNLAVITDTQYF